This T cell receptor (beta chain) was documented in a study of cytomegalovirus exposure and HLA in healthy donors. This clone was detected only a few times. The antigen is unknown. The PCR was carried out with 60 Vbeta primers and 13 Jbeta primers. Sequencing was performed with immunoSEQ multiplex PCR; in TCRdb, only in-frame clones are kept and a portion is missing. The data show approximately 130,000 clones, approximately 80% seen once. In germline, CDR1 is SGHNT, CDR2 YYREEE (reference sequence). V shed 2 bases and J shed 2 bases, with 16 bases lying between them. CDR3 size: 16 residues. Study findings and constraints: Three chains linked to CMV were shown in vitro to be specific for CMV antigens.

The sequence came from a female donor in good health and CMV-seropositive. The V gene is TRBV5-4, the J gene TRBJ2-5; possible D gene TRBD2, 6 bases. Sequencing was done on a sample of PBMCs. CDR3 nucleotide sequence: TGTGCCAGCAGCTTACGCCAGCGGGCATTACAAGAGACCCAGTACTTC. This sequence encodes CASSLRQRALQETQYF. Full variable domain (outside the CDR3, taken from reference TRBV5-4 and TRBJ2-5): ETGVTQSPTHLIKTRGQQVTLRCSSQSGHNTVSWYQQALGQGPQFIFQYYREEENGRGNFPPRFSGLQFPNYSSELNVNALELDDSALYLCASSLRQRALQETQYFGPGTRLLVL.